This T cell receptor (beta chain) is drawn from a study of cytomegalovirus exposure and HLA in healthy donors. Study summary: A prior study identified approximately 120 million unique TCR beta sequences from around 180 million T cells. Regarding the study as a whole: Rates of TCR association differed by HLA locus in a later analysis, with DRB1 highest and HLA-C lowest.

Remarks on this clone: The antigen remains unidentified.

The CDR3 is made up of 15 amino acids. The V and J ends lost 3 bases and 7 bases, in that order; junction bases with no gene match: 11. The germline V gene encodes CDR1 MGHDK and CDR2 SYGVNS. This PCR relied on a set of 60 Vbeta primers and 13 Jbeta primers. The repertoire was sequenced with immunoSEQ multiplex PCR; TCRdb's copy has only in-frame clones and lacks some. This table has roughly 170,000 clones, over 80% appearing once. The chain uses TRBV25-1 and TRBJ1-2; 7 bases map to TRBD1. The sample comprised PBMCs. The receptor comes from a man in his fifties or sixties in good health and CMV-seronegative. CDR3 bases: TGTGCCAGCAGTGACTGGAGGGGGCAGGGAGGTGGCTACACCTTC. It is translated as CASSDWRGQGGGYTF.